This T cell receptor beta chain was documented in a study of blood T cell repertoires in COVID-19. The overall study: Spain, Italy and the United States supplied samples that represented acute and convalescent COVID-19. Nucleic acid was either cDNA or gDNA, and it came from T cells, B-cell-depleted T cells, or PBMCs.

Measured with immunoSEQ multiplex PCR; TCRdb has only the in-frame clones, and not every one. The table lists approximately 97,000 clones, about 80% of them singletons. V lost 5 bases to trimming and J lost 5 bases; unmatched junction nucleotides: 6. Germline V CDR1 and CDR2: SGHTA, FQGNSA. The CDR3 is made up of 14 amino acids. The sequence derives from a human donor in a cohort sampled during active COVID-19. V and J are TRBV7-2 and TRBJ2-3, with 8 bases aligning to TRBD1. Sequencing used peripheral blood. CDR3 DNA: TGTGCCAGCAGCCCCACAGGGGGAAAAGATACGCAGTATTTT. Translation gives CASSPTGGKDTQYF.